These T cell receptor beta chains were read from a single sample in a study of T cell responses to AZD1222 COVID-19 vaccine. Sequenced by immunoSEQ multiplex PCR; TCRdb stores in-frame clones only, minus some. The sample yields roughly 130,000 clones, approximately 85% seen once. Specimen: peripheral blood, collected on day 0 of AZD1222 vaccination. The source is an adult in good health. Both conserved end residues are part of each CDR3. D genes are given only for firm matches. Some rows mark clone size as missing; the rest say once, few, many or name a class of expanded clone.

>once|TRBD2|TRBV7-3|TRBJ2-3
TGTGCCAGTAGCGGGGGGTACACAGATACGCAGTATTTT
CASSGGYTDTQYF
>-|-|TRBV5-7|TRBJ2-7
TGTGCCAGCAGCTTGGCTTCTAGCTCAGAACTCGCCTCCATTAGAAAGTACTTC
CASSLASSSELASIRKYF
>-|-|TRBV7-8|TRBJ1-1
TGTGCCAGCAGCTTAGAGGCGGCGGTCATGAACACTGAAGCTTTCTTT
CASSLEAAVMNTEAFF
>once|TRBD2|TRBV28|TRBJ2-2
TGTGCCAGCAGTTTAATTACGGGGGGTCACAACACCGGGGAGCTGTTTTTT
CASSLITGGHNTGELFF
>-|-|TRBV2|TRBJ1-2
TGTGCCAGCTCCAGGGCCGGCTATGGCTACACCTTC
CASSRAGYGYTF
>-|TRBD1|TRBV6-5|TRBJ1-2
TGTGCCAGCAGGCCGGGACAGAACTATGGCTACACCTTC
CASRPGQNYGYTF
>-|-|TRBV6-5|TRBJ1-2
TGTGCCAGCACGGCCCAATGGGGCTATGGCTACACCTTC
CASTAQWGYGYTF
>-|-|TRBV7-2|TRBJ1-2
TGTGCCAGCAGCTTCCTGGGATCAGGGGAGGCCAATGGCTACACCTTC
CASSFLGSGEANGYTF
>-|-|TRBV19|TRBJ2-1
TGTGCCAGTAGTATAGGCAGGGGGGCCTACAATGAGCAGTTCTTC
CASSIGRGAYNEQFF
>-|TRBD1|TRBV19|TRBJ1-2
TGTGCCAGTAGTCCTTATACGCCGGGACAGGGGAACACCTTC
CASSPYTPGQGNTF
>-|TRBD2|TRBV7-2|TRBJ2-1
TGTGCCAGCATCCTAGCGGGAGGGCCCGGCAATGAGCAGTTCTTC
CASILAGGPGNEQFF
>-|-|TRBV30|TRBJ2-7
TGTGCCTGGAGTGTACAGCCAGGCCCGAGCTACGAGCAGTACTTC
CAWSVQPGPSYEQYF
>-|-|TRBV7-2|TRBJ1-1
TGTGCCAGCAGGACGTCGGGGTGGGACACTGAAGCTTTCTTT
CASRTSGWDTEAFF
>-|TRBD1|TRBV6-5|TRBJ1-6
TGTGCCAGCAGTTACTCGACACAGGGGAGGAATTCACCCCTCCACTTT
CASSYSTQGRNSPLHF
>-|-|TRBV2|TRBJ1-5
TGTGCCAGCACTCCAGGGAACTCTCAGCCCCAGCATTTT
CASTPGNSQPQHF
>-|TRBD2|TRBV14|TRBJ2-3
TGTGCCAGCAGCCAAGAATCACTAGCGGGAGGCACAGATACGCAGTATTTT
CASSQESLAGGTDTQYF
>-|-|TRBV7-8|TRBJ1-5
TGTGCCAGCAGCTTATCTTGGGGGGCGGTCAATCAGCCCCAGCATTTT
CASSLSWGAVNQPQHF
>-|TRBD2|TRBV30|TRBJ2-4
TGTGCCTGGAGTGTATTCCGGGCGTTAGCGGGAGCGAACATTCAGTACTTC
CAWSVFRALAGANIQYF
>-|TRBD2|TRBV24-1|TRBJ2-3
TGTGCCACCAGTGCGTGGGGCCAGCGGGAGTACACAGATACGCAGTATTTT
CATSAWGQREYTDTQYF
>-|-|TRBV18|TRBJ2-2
TGTGCCAGCTCACCACGCAACACCGGGGAGCTGTTTTTT
CASSPRNTGELFF
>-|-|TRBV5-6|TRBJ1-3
TGTGCCAGCAGCCTGACATCCACCTCTGGAAACACCATATATTTT
CASSLTSTSGNTIYF
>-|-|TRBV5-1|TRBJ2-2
TGCGCCAGCAGCTTGGTTCGGAGCGACACCGGGGAGCTGTTTTTT
CASSLVRSDTGELFF
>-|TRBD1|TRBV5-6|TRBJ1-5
TGTGCCAGCAGCAACAGGGACAGTAAAAATAGGCAGCCCCAGCATTTT
CASSNRDSKNRQPQHF